This T cell receptor (beta chain) was documented in a study of cytomegalovirus exposure and HLA in healthy donors. Trimming pared 1 base from V and 5 bases from J, leaving 11 bases between. Germline V gene lookup returns CDR1 SEHNR and CDR2 FQNEAQ (reference sequence). The CDR3 totals 14 residues. Of note for this clone: Its target is not known.

The PCR was carried out with 60 Vbeta primers and 13 Jbeta primers. This table comes from immunoSEQ multiplex PCR, and its TCRdb copy is limited to in-frame clones, with some not included. The listing contains about 52,000 clones. Findings and caveats of the study: Presence/absence analyses took donor sequencing depth as roughly uniform. Accurate predictions that matched the HLA-A and HLA-B alleles of most subjects were reportedly made from TCR beta sequences. There were some V segments, including TRBV6-2 and TRBV6-3, excluded as indistinguishable.

While unrecorded immune exposures were likely, the donors were nominally healthy when sampled. Material: PBMCs. This clonotype originated in a woman aged 55-69 years in good health and CMV-seropositive. The chain combines TRBV7-9 with TRBJ1-1; TRBD1 might be the D (6 bases). This chain's CDR3 is CASSLGQGWTEAFF. CDR3 sequence (DNA): TGTGCCAGCAGCTTAGGGCAGGGGTGGACTGAAGCTTTCTTT.